A single sample is the source of the 30 T cell receptor beta chains below, sequenced in a study of blood T cell repertoires in COVID-19. The repertoire was sequenced with immunoSEQ multiplex PCR; TCRdb's copy has only in-frame clones and lacks some. Found here are roughly 190,000 clones, around four fifths of them singletons; the top ten hold 4.5% to 5.5%. Sequenced material: peripheral blood. The receptors come from a woman in her seventies with active or convalescent COVID-19.

The CDR3 DNA reads as TGTGCCAGCAGCAATCGCCTAAACACTGAAGCTTTCTTT. Translation: CASSNRLNTEAFF. This chain links TRBV21-1 with TRBJ1-1. TRBV21-1 is a pseudogene. The CDR3 totals 13 residues.

The rearrangement uses TRBV28 and TRBJ1-2; D gene uncertain. Trimming removed 4 bases from V and 4 bases from J, with 13 bases in between. The CDR3 runs 14 residues. Germline V gene lookup returns CDR1 MDHEN and CDR2 SYDVKM. CDR3 in DNA: TGTGCCAGCAGTTCGAGCCCTGGAGCCTATGGCTACACCTTC. The encoded protein is CASSSSPGAYGYTF.

This chain uses TRBV7-9 with TRBJ1-4; 9 bases map to TRBD1. The CDR3 has 16 amino acids. Per the germline V gene, CDR1 is SEHNR and CDR2 is FQNEAQ (reference sequence). V trimming: 6 bases; J trimming: 5 bases; junction bases outside the gene matches: 10. CDR3 nucleotide sequence: TGTGCCAGCAGACTAAATTTCGGGACAGGGAATGAAAAACTGTTTTTT. Translating gives CASRLNFGTGNEKLFF.

The genes are TRBV2 and TRBJ1-1; 10 nucleotides agree with TRBD1. The CDR3 covers 15 residues. Looked up from germline, CDR1 is SNHLY and CDR2 is FYNNEI. The V segment lost 7 bases and the J segment 3 bases; nucleotides outside the gene matches: 8. CDR3 coding DNA: TGTGCCAGCACCCGGGACAGGGGTACGTACACTGAAGCTTTCTTT. This sequence encodes CASTRDRGTYTEAFF.

This clone was detected only once. The chain has TRBV4-1 and TRBJ2-7, with D tentatively TRBD2 (5 bases). V gave up 0 bases and J gave up 3 bases, with 18 bases separating them. The CDR3 runs 17 residues. From germline, CDR1 is MGHRA and CDR2 YSYEKL. The CDR3 coding sequence is TGCGCCAGCAGCCAAGAAGCTCCCGGGATGGCACTCTACGAGCAGTACTTC. Translating it yields CASSQEAPGMALYEQYF.

The chain couples TRBV5-1 to TRBJ2-3; 7 nucleotides line up with TRBD1. The V gene end was trimmed by 0 bases and the J gene end by 1 base; junction bases not matched to a gene: 2. The CDR3 sequence is 15 residues long. Germline V lookup: CDR1 SGHRS, CDR2 YFSETQ. The CDR3 DNA reads TGCGCCAGCAGCTTGGACAGGGGCCGCACAGATACGCAGTATTTT. Translation gives CASSLDRGRTDTQYF. The full variable domain, its missing parts supplied by reference TRBV5-1 and TRBJ2-3, is KAGVTQTPRYLIKTRGQQVTLSCSPISGHRSVSWYQQTPGQGLQFLFEYFSETQRNKGNFPGRFSGRQFSNSRSEMNVSTLELGDSALYLCASSLDRGRTDTQYFGPGTRLTVL.

The V gene is TRBV6-6, the J gene TRBJ2-5; 9 bases agree with TRBD1. CDR3 size: 16 residues. V was clipped by 7 bases and J by 5 bases; unmatched bases: 14. Germline loops: CDR1 MNHNY, CDR2 SVGAGI (reference sequence). In nucleotides, the CDR3 is TGTGCCAGCAATCCGGACCGGGACAGGGAGTTGGAGACCCAGTACTTC. Translating gives CASNPDRDRELETQYF.

The chain uses TRBV3-1 (or the pseudogene TRBV3-2) and TRBJ2-1; TRBD2 agrees at 7 bases. The V segment lost 5 bases and the J segment 5 bases; nucleotides outside the gene matches: 12. Germline V CDR1 and CDR2: LGHDT, YNNKEL (reference sequence). CDR3 size: 16 residues. CDR3 amino acids: CASSSSGGGPNNEQFF. DNA for the CDR3: TGTGCCAGCAGCTCCTCGGGAGGCGGGCCGAACAATGAGCAGTTCTTC.

The V and J genes are TRBV21-1 and TRBJ2-1; the table gives TRBD2 as D, unverified against the DNA. TRBV21-1 is given as a pseudogene. The CDR3 consists of 20 residues. The CDR3 spells CASSKNFVGLAGGLDNEQFF. The CDR3 coding sequence is TGTGCCAGCAGCAAAAATTTTGTGGGGCTAGCGGGAGGGCTCGACAATGAGCAGTTCTTC.

V and J are TRBV9 and TRBJ2-6; TRBD1 agrees at 8 bases. With 0 bases clipped from V and 3 bases from J, the junction kept 8 bases outside the gene matches. Germline V gene data show CDR1 as SGDLS and CDR2 as YYNGEE. This CDR3 comprises 18 residues. CDR3 DNA: TGTGCCAGCAGCGTAGTGGGCGACAGGGGATTTGGGGCCAACGTCCTGACTTTC. Protein: CASSVVGDRGFGANVLTF. The variable domain in full, with the rest retrieved from reference TRBV9 and TRBJ2-6, is DSGVTQTPKHLITATGQRVTLRCSPRSGDLSVYWYQQSLDQGLQFLIQYYNGEERAKGNILERFSAQQFPDLHSELNLSSLELGDSALYFCASSVVGDRGFGANVLTFGAGSRLTVL.

This clone was detected only once. The V gene is TRBV7-9, the J gene TRBJ2-1; a possible D gene is TRBD2 (5 bases). V gave up 0 bases and J gave up 6 bases, with 15 bases separating them. This CDR3 is 16 amino acids long. Germline CDR1 and CDR2: SEHNR and FQNEAQ (reference sequence). The CDR3 spells CASSLAVRVTSNEQFF. CDR3 sequence (DNA): TGTGCCAGCAGCTTAGCGGTGAGGGTGACTTCCAATGAGCAGTTCTTC.

The V gene is TRBV11-3, the J gene TRBJ1-3; possibly TRBD1 for D (5 bases). In germline, CDR1 is SGHNT, CDR2 YENEEA. Deletions cut 3 bases from V and 2 bases from J, with 23 bases between. The CDR3 spans 19 residues. The CDR3 nucleotides are TGTGCCAGCAGCTTTAAGGCCCTCAGGGCGCCGGTTGCTGGAAACACCATATATTTT. This encodes CASSFKALRAPVAGNTIYF. Full variable domain (missing parts from reference TRBV11-3 and TRBJ1-3): EAGVVQSPRYKIIEKKQPVAFWCNPISGHNTLYWYLQNLGQGPELLIRYENEEAVDDSQLPKDRFSAERLKGVDSTLKIQPAELGDSAVYLCASSFKALRAPVAGNTIYFGEGSWLTVV.

This clone was observed a few times. V gene TRBV6-5 combines with J gene TRBJ1-1, with D perhaps TRBD1 (5 bases). The ends were cut back, 0 bases at V and 2 bases at J, with 13 bases in the middle. This CDR3 has 16 residues. Germline CDR1 reads MNHEY; CDR2 reads SVGAGI. The CDR3 sequence is CASSYSNSGYNTEAFF. The CDR3 DNA follows: TGTGCCAGCAGTTACTCGAATTCAGGGTATAACACTGAAGCTTTCTTT.

CDR3 sequence reads: CASSYGTAGRTYEQYF. The CDR3 bases are TGCGCCAGCAGCTACGGGACAGCCGGAAGAACCTACGAGCAGTACTTC. This chain links TRBV5-1 with TRBJ2-7, with 7 bases lining up with TRBD1. CDR3 length: 16 amino acids. V dropped 3 bases and J dropped 2; count of bases not matched to a gene: 11. CDR1 and CDR2 (germline): SGHRS, YFSETQ.

The chain uses TRBV4-2 and TRBJ2-3; TRBD2 is a possible D gene (5 bases). The CDR3 has 14 amino acids. Germline V gives CDR1 LGHNA, CDR2 YNFKEQ. V gave up 2 bases and J gave up 3 bases, with 9 bases separating them. The CDR3 sequence is CASSQLALTDTQYF. In nucleotides, the CDR3 is TGTGCCAGCAGCCAATTAGCGTTAACAGATACGCAGTATTTT.

CDR3 loop: CAWSDHSTGQDEQYF. CDR3 coding DNA: TGTGCCTGGAGTGACCATTCGACAGGTCAGGACGAGCAGTACTTC. V usage is TRBV30 and J usage is TRBJ2-7; D perhaps matches TRBD1 (6 bases). The CDR3 loop spans 15 amino acids. The V end was cut by 1 base, the J end by 5 bases, with 18 bases between. The germline gives CDR1 GTSNPN, CDR2 SVGIG (reference sequence). Based on the CDR3 plus reference TRBV30 and TRBJ2-7, the full variable domain is SQTIHQWPATLVQPVGSPLSLECTVEGTSNPNLYWYRQAAGRGLQLLFYSVGIGQISSEVPQNLSASRPQDRQFILSSKKLLLSDSGFYLCAWSDHSTGQDEQYFGPGTRLTVT.

The chain recombines TRBV28 with TRBJ2-2; 8 positions match TRBD2. This CDR3 contains 15 residues. With V trimmed by 5 bases and J by 6 bases, 8 bases remained unmatched. In germline, CDR1 is MDHEN, CDR2 SYDVKM. This CDR3 is CASSPREGRAGELFF. The CDR3 DNA sequence: TGTGCCAGCAGTCCCCGGGAGGGCCGGGCCGGGGAGCTGTTTTTT. Full variable domain (outside the CDR3, taken from reference TRBV28 and TRBJ2-2): DVKVTQSSRYLVKRTGEKVFLECVQDMDHENMFWYRQDPGLGLRLIYFSYDVKMKEKGDIPEGYSVSREKKERFSLILESASTNQTSMYLCASSPREGRAGELFFGEGSRLTVL.

This clone was detected once. V is TRBV6-5 and J is TRBJ2-7; 7 nucleotides align to TRBD1. The CDR3 is 14 residues long. CDR1 and CDR2 (germline): MNHEY, SVGAGI. V lost 6 bases and J lost 3; bases outside the gene matches: 8. The chain's CDR3 is CASSRTGENYEQYF. DNA for the CDR3: TGTGCCAGCAGCCGCACAGGGGAAAACTACGAGCAGTACTTC.

The chain couples TRBV7-6 to TRBJ2-1, with TRBD1 identical over 7 bases. With 4 bases clipped from V and 3 bases from J, the junction kept 6 bases outside the gene matches. Germline V gene data show CDR1 as SGHVS and CDR2 as FNYEAQ. The length of the CDR3 is 15 residues. CDR3 bases: TGTGCCAGCAGCTCGAACAGGGGCCACTACAATGAGCAGTTCTTC. Protein: CASSSNRGHYNEQFF. The whole variable domain, remainder taken from reference TRBV7-6 and TRBJ2-1, is GAGVSQSPRYKVTKRGQDVALRCDPISGHVSLYWYRQALGQGPEFLTYFNYEAQQDKSGLPNDRFSAERPEGSISTLTIQRTEQRDSAMYRCASSSNRGHYNEQFFGPGTRLTVL.

The CDR3 nucleotides are TGTGCCAGCATGAAACCGGGACACCATAATGAAAAACTGTTTTTT. Translating it yields CASMKPGHHNEKLFF. This chain links TRBV7-6 with TRBJ1-4; maybe TRBD1 (6 bases). This CDR3 is built from 15 residues. From germline, CDR1 is SGHVS and CDR2 FNYEAQ. The V end lost 7 bases, the J end lost 4 bases, and 16 bases lay between the germline ends. Looking up the rest from reference TRBV7-6 and TRBJ1-4 gives the full variable domain: GAGVSQSPRYKVTKRGQDVALRCDPISGHVSLYWYRQALGQGPEFLTYFNYEAQQDKSGLPNDRFSAERPEGSISTLTIQRTEQRDSAMYRCASMKPGHHNEKLFFGSGTQLSVL.

This clone came up a few times. The V gene is TRBV7-9, the J gene TRBJ1-1; 9 bases are a match to TRBD1. The CDR3 runs to 15 residues. CDR1 SEHNR and CDR2 FQNEAQ come from the germline V gene (reference sequence). With 5 bases clipped from V and 1 base from J, the junction kept 5 bases outside the gene matches. This chain's CDR3 is CASSTGQGKNTEAFF. The CDR3 nucleotides read TGTGCCAGCAGCACCGGACAGGGGAAGAACACTGAAGCTTTCTTT.

This clone was seen a single time. The chain carries TRBV9 and TRBJ2-7; TRBD2 agrees at 7 bases. The V gene's germline CDR1 is SGDLS and CDR2 YYNGEE. This CDR3 spans 15 amino acids. V lost 4 bases to trimming and J lost 5 bases; unmatched junction nucleotides: 12. CDR3 amino acids: CASSLETSPGHEQYF. The CDR3 coding sequence is TGTGCCAGCAGCCTAGAGACTAGCCCAGGCCACGAGCAGTACTTC.

This sequence joins TRBV28 and TRBJ2-3, with D uncertain. Deletions cut 3 bases from V and 0 bases from J, with 7 bases between. The CDR3 has 14 amino acids. Looked up from germline, CDR1 is MDHEN and CDR2 is SYDVKM. The chain's CDR3 is CASSFAISTDTQYF. In DNA form, the CDR3 reads TGTGCCAGCAGTTTTGCGATCAGCACAGATACGCAGTATTTT.

This sequence joins TRBV5-5 and TRBJ2-5, with TRBD2 identical over 14 bases. CDR1 and CDR2 from the germline V gene are SGHKS and YYEKEE (reference sequence). J lost 8 bases, V lost 1 base, and 13 bases had no gene match. This CDR3 has 18 residues. The CDR3 is CASSLWVEGTSGRGTQYF. The CDR3 coding sequence is TGTGCCAGCAGCTTGTGGGTAGAAGGGACTAGCGGGAGAGGTACCCAGTACTTC.

The genes are TRBV15 and TRBJ2-7; TRBD2 might be the D (5 bases). This CDR3 region has 13 residues. V was clipped by 1 base and J by 6 bases, with 10 bases between them. Per germline, CDR1 LNHNV and CDR2 YYDKDF (reference sequence). The CDR3: CATSRVGRGEQYF. CDR3 DNA sequence: TGTGCCACCAGCAGAGTAGGCCGGGGCGAGCAGTACTTC.

V gene TRBV14 combines with J gene TRBJ1-5; D is uncertain. Germline CDR1 reads SGHDN; CDR2 reads FVKESK. Trimming shortened V by 3 bases and J by 6 bases, and 21 bases separated the two germline ends. This CDR3 has 17 residues. The CDR3 sequence: CASSQKREPVGSQPQHF. The CDR3 nucleotides read TGTGCCAGCAGCCAGAAGAGGGAGCCGGTCGGCAGTCAGCCCCAGCATTTT.

J is TRBJ2-2 and V is TRBV5-1; D not resolved. Trimming took 0 bases from V and 1 from J, leaving 4 bases between them. The CDR3 spans 14 residues. Germline CDR1 is SGHRS and CDR2 is YFSETQ. CDR3 region: CASSLAVNTGELFF. The DNA for the CDR3 is TGCGCCAGCAGCTTGGCAGTGAACACCGGGGAGCTGTTTTTT.

This clone was seen more than once but under ten times. The chain joins TRBV27 to TRBJ2-1, with 10 bases aligning to TRBD1. CDR3 length equals 14 residues. Germline V lookup: CDR1 MNHEY, CDR2 SMNVEV (reference sequence). V lost 6 bases, J lost 8 bases, and 7 bases stayed unmatched. CDR3: CASRWDRGSDEQFF. CDR3 nucleotide sequence: TGTGCCAGCAGGTGGGACAGGGGTTCGGATGAGCAGTTCTTC.

This chain joins TRBV6-6 and TRBJ2-1, with D perhaps TRBD2 (5 bases). Germline V CDR1 and CDR2: MNHNY, SVGAGI (reference sequence). The CDR3 length is 12 residues. Trimming left V 7 bases short and J 7 bases short, with 11 bases between. CDR3 residues: CASTASGNEQFF. Here the CDR3 DNA reads TGTGCCAGCACAGCATCGGGGAATGAGCAGTTCTTC.

This chain uses TRBV6-4 with TRBJ2-6; D is perhaps TRBD2 (6 bases). The ends were cut back, 11 bases at V and 0 bases at J, with 20 bases in the middle. CDR1 is MRHNA, CDR2 SNTAGT, per germline. The CDR3 totals 17 residues. This chain's CDR3 is CAGLAGRAYSGANVLTF. DNA for the CDR3: TGTGCCGGACTCGCGGGACGGGCCTACTCTGGGGCCAACGTCCTGACTTTC.